A single sample gave rise to the 5 T cell receptor beta chains below, sequenced in a study of Ad26.COV2.S vaccination and SARS-CoV-2 variants. Measured with immunoSEQ multiplex PCR; TCRdb has only the in-frame clones, and not every one. The sample holds some 320,000 clones, about 86% seen once. Treatment of the sample: around 19 received Ad26.COV2.S at low or high dose, single or two shots; five or six received placebo; per-sample allocation not given. Sampling happened 63 days after the first vaccine or placebo injection. Specimen: peripheral blood, collected in a trial of Ad26.COV2.S vaccine versus placebo. The receptor source for this set is a person between 18 and 65 years old who received the Ad26.COV2.S COVID-19 vaccine or a placebo.

This chain uses TRBV5-1 with TRBJ1-1; D is ambiguous. The CDR3 is made up of 16 amino acids. Trimming removed 3 bases at V and 2 bases at J, with 17 bases between. Germline CDR1 SGHRS, CDR2 YFSETQ. The CDR3 loop reads CASSSGGKAANTEAFF. Written as DNA, the CDR3 is TGCGCCAGCAGCTCCGGCGGGAAAGCGGCCAACACTGAAGCTTTCTTT.

This clone has more than one count but fewer than ten. The J gene is TRBJ2-7, the V gene TRBV6-5; TRBD1 matches 9 bases. Trimming at V came to 8 bases and at J to 6 bases, leaving 11 bases not matched to a gene. CDR3 length equals 14 residues. Per germline, CDR1 MNHEY and CDR2 SVGAGI. As DNA, the CDR3 is TGTGCCAGCTCCGGGACAGGGAGGGGATCCGAGCAGTACTTC. Its translation is CASSGTGRGSEQYF.

The chain combines TRBV7-6 with TRBJ1-5, with TRBD1 matching over 11 bases. Germline V gene data show CDR1 as SGHVS and CDR2 as FNYEAQ. The CDR3 totals 17 residues. Germline trimming cut 1 base from V and 2 bases from J; bases unmatched to any gene: 4. The CDR3 DNA reads as TGTGCCAGCAGCTTAGGGACAGGGGGCAAGGGCAATCAGCCCCAGCATTTT. Translating it yields CASSLGTGGKGNQPQHF.

This chain uses TRBV5-4 with TRBJ2-2; 7 bases match TRBD1. V lost 4 bases, J lost 7 bases, and 7 bases stayed unmatched. The CDR3 totals 14 residues. Germline CDR1 SGHNT, CDR2 YYREEE (reference sequence). CDR3 amino acids: CASSGDRVVGELFF. CDR3 coding DNA: TGTGCCAGCAGCGGCGACAGGGTCGTCGGGGAGCTGTTTTTT.

V usage is TRBV6-5 and J usage is TRBJ1-5, with 7 bases aligning to TRBD1. CDR1 MNHEY and CDR2 SVGAGI come from the germline V gene. The CDR3 is 15 amino acids. J was trimmed by 6 bases and V by 5 bases; bases with no gene match: 10. The CDR3 DNA follows: TGTGCCAGCAGTCCGACAGGGAAGTCTTTTCAGCCCCAGCATTTT. This codes for CASSPTGKSFQPQHF.